Shown below are 32 T cell receptor beta chains from a single sample sequenced in a study of T-cell memory formation after mild COVID-19. MiXCR, run by TCRdb on the 5' RACE reads, gives a single entry per CDR3 protein. The sample contains roughly 200,000 distinct CDR3 sequences, around 18% of which appear only once. Sequenced sample: PBMCs or a T cell subset sorted from them (not recorded which). The source is an adult woman who had mild COVID-19 (a few samples of this study predate the infection). Cell type and time point are not known.

The rearrangement joins TRBV7-9 to TRBJ2-1; D ambiguous. The length of the CDR3 is 13 residues. Trimming took off 1 base at V and 3 bases at J, with 4 bases between the two ends. CDR1 and CDR2 from the germline V gene are SEHNR and FQNEAQ (reference sequence). The CDR3 protein is CASSLVGYNEQFF. In nucleotides, the CDR3 is TGTGCCAGCAGCTTAGTAGGCTACAATGAGCAGTTCTTC.

This chain joins TRBV5-1 and TRBJ2-5; 8 bases agree with TRBD1. Germline assignment: CDR1 SGHRS and CDR2 YFSETQ. The CDR3 is 13 amino acids. Trimming removed 4 bases from V and 5 bases from J; junction bases left unmatched: 4. The CDR3 sequence is CASSQGTGETQYF. For the CDR3, the DNA is TGCGCCAGCAGCCAGGGGACAGGCGAGACCCAGTACTTC.

J is TRBJ1-1 and V is TRBV2; weak D call: TRBD1 (6 bases). The germline V and J ends were trimmed by 7 bases and 5 bases, with 14 bases remaining between them. This CDR3 has 13 residues. Germline CDR1 reads SNHLY; CDR2 reads FYNNEI. The CDR3 spells CASMGAMVTEAFF. The CDR3, as DNA: TGTGCCAGCATGGGGGCTATGGTAACTGAAGCTTTCTTT.

This clonotype was seen a handful of times. The J gene is TRBJ2-3, the V gene TRBV10-3, with TRBD1 as a possible D gene (5 bases). V gave up 4 bases and J gave up 6 bases, with 14 bases separating them. The CDR3 loop spans 14 amino acids. CDR1 and CDR2 from the germline V gene are ENHRY and SYGVKD. In DNA form, the CDR3 reads TGTGCCATCAGTGGCCCGCAGGGCCCGGATACGCAGTATTTT. Amino acid sequence: CAISGPQGPDTQYF.

The chain is built from TRBV10-3 and TRBJ1-1; 9 bases are a match to TRBD1. CDR3 size: 13 residues. Per the germline V gene, CDR1 is ENHRY and CDR2 is SYGVKD. The V gene end was trimmed by 3 bases and the J gene end by 11 bases; junction bases not matched to a gene: 7. For the CDR3, the DNA is TGTGCCATCAGTGACCGAGGGACAGGGAACGCTTTCTTT. Translating gives CAISDRGTGNAFF.

This clonotype was seen a handful of times. V is TRBV12-3 or TRBV12-4 and J is TRBJ2-1, with a possible D match to TRBD1 (5 bases). Trimming shortened V by 6 bases and J by 10 bases, and 10 bases separated the two germline ends. The CDR3 is made up of 11 amino acids. The CDR3 region has the DNA TGTGCCAGCAGCCCTAAGGGGGAGCAGTTCTTC. This codes for CASSPKGEQFF.

This clonotype has a handful of counts. The chain couples TRBV24-1 to TRBJ2-5; 8 nucleotides align to TRBD2. This CDR3 contains 17 residues. The J segment lost 2 bases and the V segment lost 4 bases, leaving 11 bases of the junction unmatched. The germline CDR1 and CDR2 sequences are KGHDR and SFDVKD. The CDR3 DNA reads as TGTGCCACCAGTGACCCCGGGGCGGGGGGAAAACAAGAGACCCAGTACTTC. Protein sequence: CATSDPGAGGKQETQYF.

The V and J genes are TRBV9 and TRBJ1-5; D may be TRBD1 (5 bases). Trimming removed 0 bases from V and 4 bases from J, with 11 bases in between. CDR1 is SGDLS and CDR2 is YYNGEE in the germline V gene. This CDR3 is 15 amino acids long. The CDR3 DNA follows: TGTGCCAGCAGCGTAGGCGCAGGGAGAAATCAGCCCCAGCATTTT. It codes for CASSVGAGRNQPQHF.

The chain combines TRBV12-3 or TRBV12-4 with TRBJ1-1; D may be TRBD1 (6 bases). Trimming left V 3 bases short and J 1 base short, with 9 bases between. The CDR3 is made up of 14 amino acids. CDR3 bases: TGTGCCAGCAGTTTCTGGGACACGAACACTGAAGCTTTCTTT. It is translated as CASSFWDTNTEAFF.

This clonotype was counted only a few times. V usage is TRBV6-5 and J usage is TRBJ2-7; D perhaps matches TRBD2 (5 bases). CDR3 length equals 11 residues. V lost 9 bases and J 7 bases, leaving 13 bases between the germline ends. Germline V lookup: CDR1 MNHEY, CDR2 SVGAGI. CDR3 region: CASGRAYEQYF. Here the CDR3 DNA reads TGTGCCAGTGGGCGGGCGTATGAGCAGTACTTC.

V gene TRBV7-2 combines with J gene TRBJ2-1; 8 nucleotides align to TRBD1. Germline assignment: CDR1 SGHTA and CDR2 FQGNSA. The V segment lost 1 base and the J segment 9 bases; nucleotides outside the gene matches: 5. There are 14 residues in the CDR3. The CDR3 loop reads CASSLGTGRIEQFF. As DNA, the CDR3 is TGTGCCAGCAGCTTAGGGACAGGGAGGATTGAGCAGTTCTTC.

This clonotype turned up a few times. The V call is TRBV11-3, the J call TRBJ2-3; D not resolved. Trimming cost V 4 bases and J 5 bases, with 16 bases left between them. The CDR3 has 15 amino acids. Germline CDR1 is SGHNT and CDR2 is YENEEA. Written as DNA, the CDR3 is TGTGCCAGCAGCTCTGGGATAGTACTCAAAGATACGCAGTATTTT. Translating it yields CASSSGIVLKDTQYF.

Only a few counts were recorded for this clonotype. This chain joins TRBV9 and TRBJ2-1; D is unclear. Deletions cut 4 bases from V and 0 bases from J, with 11 bases between. The V gene's germline CDR1 is SGDLS and CDR2 YYNGEE. This CDR3 is 15 amino acids long. The CDR3 here is CASSPKLSSYNEQFF. In nucleotides, the CDR3 is TGTGCCAGCAGCCCAAAACTGAGCTCCTACAATGAGCAGTTCTTC.

This clonotype showed up just a few times. The chain combines TRBV29-1 with TRBJ2-7, with D tentatively TRBD1 or TRBD2 (5 bases each). The V end lost 3 bases, the J end lost 5 bases, and 11 bases lay between the germline ends. From germline, CDR1 is SQVTM and CDR2 ANQGSEA. The CDR3 has 12 residues. CDR3 in amino acids: CSVEAGAHEQYF. CDR3 coding DNA: TGCAGCGTTGAGGCCGGGGCCCACGAGCAGTACTTC.

This clonotype was detected only a few times. This chain connects TRBV7-2 to TRBJ2-1; 10 bases line up with TRBD2. Trimming at V came to 3 bases and at J to 6 bases, leaving 5 bases not matched to a gene. Looked up from germline, CDR1 is SGHTA and CDR2 is FQGNSA. The CDR3 length is 15 residues. As DNA, the CDR3 is TGTGCCAGCAGCTTCCTAGCGGGAGTACGCAATGAGCAGTTCTTC. It specifies CASSFLAGVRNEQFF.

This clonotype has more than one count but fewer than ten. This chain connects TRBV7-9 to TRBJ2-7; 11 nucleotides match TRBD1. This CDR3 spans 14 amino acids. Germline V gene sequence: CDR1 SEHNR, CDR2 FQNEAQ (reference sequence). V shed 6 bases, J shed 7 bases, and the junction held 8 bases outside the gene matches. CDR3 region: CASRGDRGIEEQYF. DNA for the CDR3: TGTGCCAGCAGGGGGGACAGGGGGATTGAGGAGCAGTACTTC.

The chain combines TRBV20-1 with TRBJ2-7; no firm D call. This CDR3 is built from 12 residues. The germline CDR1 and CDR2 sequences are DFQATT and SNEGSKA (reference sequence). Trimming took 6 bases from V and 3 from J, leaving 12 bases between them. The CDR3 protein is CSAKTEGYEQYF. CDR3 nucleotides: TGCAGTGCCAAGACTGAAGGCTACGAGCAGTACTTC.

The chain employs TRBV5-1 and TRBJ2-3, with D possibly being TRBD1 (5 bases). The CDR3 extends over 15 amino acids. Germline V gene data show CDR1 as SGHRS and CDR2 as YFSETQ. Trimming took off 7 bases at V and 1 base at J, with 16 bases between the two ends. The DNA of the CDR3 is TGCGCCAGCGCTGGGGCTTTCGGCGGCACAGATACGCAGTATTTT. Its translation: CASAGAFGGTDTQYF.

In its sample, this clonotype was seen a few times. The genes are TRBV15 and TRBJ2-7; TRBD2 matches 7 bases. The trim removed 1 base at V and 4 bases at J, leaving 7 bases unmatched. Germline V gene data show CDR1 as LNHNV and CDR2 as YYDKDF (reference sequence). The length of the CDR3 is 15 residues. CDR3: CATSRGWGGIYEQYF. CDR3 sequence (DNA): TGTGCCACCAGCAGAGGTTGGGGGGGGATTTACGAGCAGTACTTC. The variable domain in full, with the rest retrieved from reference TRBV15 and TRBJ2-7, is DAMVIQNPRYQVTQFGKPVTLSCSQTLNHNVMYWYQQKSSQAPKLLFHYYDKDFNNEADTPDNFQSRRPNTSFCFLDIRSPGLGDTAMYLCATSRGWGGIYEQYFGPGTRLTVT.

This clonotype was recorded a few times. The chain combines TRBV18 with TRBJ2-7, with D perhaps TRBD1 or TRBD2 (5 bases each). Germline CDR1 KGHSH, CDR2 LQKENI. CDR3 size: 14 residues. V shed 3 bases and J shed 7 bases, with 16 bases lying between them. The chain's CDR3 is CASSPGTGYVEQYF. CDR3 DNA: TGTGCCAGCTCACCCGGGACGGGGTACGTGGAGCAGTACTTC.

This clonotype was picked up a small number of times. The chain recombines TRBV10-2 with TRBJ2-2; 7 bases match TRBD2. The CDR3 contains 14 residues. In germline, CDR1 is WSHSY, CDR2 SAAADI. The CDR3 loop is CASRREIGTGELFF. For the CDR3, the DNA is TGCGCTTCGAGGCGGGAGATTGGCACCGGGGAGCTGTTTTTT.

This clonotype appeared many times. V usage is TRBV7-9 and J usage is TRBJ2-7; D tentatively fits TRBD1 or TRBD2 (5 bases each). The V gene lost 3 bases and the J gene lost 3 bases, with 12 bases spanning the gap. The CDR3 totals 14 residues. Per the germline V gene, CDR1 is SEHNR and CDR2 is FQNEAQ (reference sequence). This CDR3 reads CASSFWGSNYEQYF. CDR3 sequence (DNA): TGTGCCAGCAGCTTTTGGGGGAGCAACTACGAGCAGTACTTC.

This rearrangement joins TRBV19 to TRBJ1-1; D remains ambiguous. The length of the CDR3 is 14 residues. Trimming pared 1 base from V and 1 base from J, leaving 7 bases between. The V gene's germline CDR1 is LNHDA and CDR2 SQIVND (reference sequence). The DNA of the CDR3 is TGTGCCAGTAGTATAGGATCCGCGAACACTGAAGCTTTCTTT. Its translation is CASSIGSANTEAFF. The whole variable domain, filled in from reference TRBV19 and TRBJ1-1, reads DGGITQSPKYLFRKEGQNVTLSCEQNLNHDAMYWYRQDPGQGLRLIYYSQIVNDFQKGDIAEGYSVSREKKESFPLTVTSAQKNPTAFYLCASSIGSANTEAFFGQGTRLTVV.

The rearrangement uses TRBV20-1 and TRBJ2-3, with 14 positions matching TRBD2. J was trimmed by 4 bases and V by 0 bases; bases with no gene match: 6. The length of the CDR3 is 17 residues. The V gene's germline CDR1 is DFQATT and CDR2 SNEGSKA (reference sequence). The CDR3, as DNA: TGCAGTGCTAGAGATCCCGGACTAGCGGGGGGCCCAGATACGCAGTATTTT. It translates to CSARDPGLAGGPDTQYF.

This clonotype has a handful of counts. This chain links TRBV5-1 with TRBJ1-1; 7 bases fit TRBD1. The CDR3 consists of 14 residues. In germline, CDR1 is SGHRS, CDR2 YFSETQ. Trimming cost V 4 bases and J 2 bases; bases outside gene matches: 5. This chain's CDR3 is CASSIGTANTEAFF. The CDR3 DNA reads TGCGCCAGCAGCATCGGGACAGCTAACACTGAAGCTTTCTTT. The full variable domain, with the rest looked up from reference TRBV5-1 and TRBJ1-1, is KAGVTQTPRYLIKTRGQQVTLSCSPISGHRSVSWYQQTPGQGLQFLFEYFSETQRNKGNFPGRFSGRQFSNSRSEMNVSTLELGDSALYLCASSIGTANTEAFFGQGTRLTVV.

This clonotype was observed a few times. This chain joins TRBV20-1 and TRBJ2-1; D not resolved. V gave up 8 bases and J gave up 9 bases, with 14 bases separating them. The CDR3 covers 11 residues. Germline CDR1 reads DFQATT; CDR2 reads SNEGSKA (reference sequence). In DNA form, the CDR3 reads TGCAGTCCCATTTCGCAAGTTGAGCAGTTCTTC. This translates into CSPISQVEQFF.

As regards this clonotype: Mismatch with germline at one junction end may stem from a read error. The V and J genes are TRBV9 and TRBJ1-1; weak D call: TRBD1 (5 bases). Germline lookup yields CDR1 SGDLS and CDR2 YYNGEE. The CDR3 is 16 amino acids. CDR3 coding DNA: TGTGACAGCAGCGTAGCTAGTCAGGGCGGGGACACTGAAGCTTTCTTT. Amino acids: CDSSVASQGGDTEAFF.

This clonotype was seen more than once but under ten times. V gene TRBV2 combines with J gene TRBJ2-3; a weak D match, TRBD2 (6 bases). Trimming shortened V by 2 bases and J by 9 bases, and 12 bases separated the two germline ends. There are 13 residues in the CDR3. Germline V gene data show CDR1 as SNHLY and CDR2 as FYNNEI. The CDR3 is CASSERAGSTQYF. CDR3 sequence (DNA): TGTGCCAGCAGTGAACGTGCGGGGTCGACGCAGTATTTT.

Ten or more counts support this clonotype. The gene calls are TRBV5-1 and TRBJ1-1; D not certain. The CDR3 is 14 amino acids. Germline V gene lookup returns CDR1 SGHRS and CDR2 YFSETQ. The V end was cut by 3 bases, the J end by 0 bases, with 9 bases between. CDR3 nucleotides: TGCGCCAGCAGCTCCCCGGGCATGAACACTGAAGCTTTCTTT. This translates into CASSSPGMNTEAFF.

In this sample, this clonotype turned up a few times. The chain combines TRBV12-3 or TRBV12-4 with TRBJ2-3; D not resolved. Trimming shortened V by 4 bases and J by 8 bases, and 19 bases separated the two germline ends. The CDR3 is made up of 15 amino acids. The CDR3 sequence is CASSSPRRQDPTQYF. CDR3 in DNA: TGTGCCAGCAGTTCTCCCAGGCGGCAGGACCCTACGCAGTATTTT.

The rearrangement joins TRBV29-1 to TRBJ2-3; a possible D gene is TRBD1 (6 bases). The CDR3 is 12 residues long. Germline V lookup: CDR1 SQVTM, CDR2 ANQGSEA. The V and J ends lost 4 bases and 3 bases respectively, with 8 bases between them. The CDR3 loop reads CSVAGATDTQYF. The CDR3 region has the DNA TGCAGCGTTGCAGGGGCAACAGATACGCAGTATTTT.

This clonotype was counted a few times. This chain connects TRBV20-1 to TRBJ2-4, with unresolved D. Trimming left V 5 bases short and J 0 bases short, with 8 bases between. Germline assignment: CDR1 DFQATT and CDR2 SNEGSKA (reference sequence). This CDR3 is built from 13 residues. The CDR3 sequence is CSARVLAKNIQYF. The CDR3 bases are TGCAGTGCTCGGGTGCTAGCCAAAAACATTCAGTACTTC.